The T cell receptor beta chain described here comes from a study of blood T cell repertoires in COVID-19. At the level of the study: COVID-19 samples, acute and convalescent, were from the United States, Italy and Spain.

Per the original data handling: Amplification of reference gene primers provided the estimated nucleated cell counts. Data came from immunoSEQ multiplex PCR; TCRdb stores just in-frame clones and leaves some out. V and J calls and clone size follow that table, whereas D and trimming were derived from the DNA. The data show around 150,000 clones, 85% to 90% seen once. Recruited during active infection, patients (from Seattle) were subsequently followed longitudinally. V was trimmed by 5 bases and J by 8 bases, leaving 12 bases between them. The CDR3 sequence is 13 residues long. Germline CDR1 and CDR2: SEHNR and FQNEAQ (reference sequence).

Sequenced sample: peripheral blood. This chain joins TRBV7-9 and TRBJ1-4, with no clear D. The receptor's source is a woman between 65 and 79 years old with COVID-19, enrolled during active disease. CDR3 sequence (DNA): TGTGCCAGCAGCCCCGGGAGAAGGGAAAAACTGTTTTTT. Translated: CASSPGRREKLFF.